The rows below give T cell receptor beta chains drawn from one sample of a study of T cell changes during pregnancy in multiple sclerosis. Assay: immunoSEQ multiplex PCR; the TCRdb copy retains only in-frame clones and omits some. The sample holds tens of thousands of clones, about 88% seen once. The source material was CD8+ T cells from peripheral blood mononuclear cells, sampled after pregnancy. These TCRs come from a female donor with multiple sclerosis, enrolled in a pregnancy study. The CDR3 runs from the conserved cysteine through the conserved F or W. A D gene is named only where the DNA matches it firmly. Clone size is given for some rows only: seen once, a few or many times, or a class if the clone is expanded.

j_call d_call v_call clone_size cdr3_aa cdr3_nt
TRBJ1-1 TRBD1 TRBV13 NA CASSPVGQGATNTEAFF TGTGCCAGCAGCCCAGTGGGACAGGGGGCGACGAACACTGAAGCTTTCTTT
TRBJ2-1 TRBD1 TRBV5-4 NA CASSLPGTGTLYNEQFF TGTGCCAGCAGCTTACCCGGGACAGGGACTCTCTACAATGAGCAGTTCTTC
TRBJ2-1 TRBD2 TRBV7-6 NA CASSLVGAGEIYNEQFF TGTGCCAGCAGCTTAGTGGGAGCGGGAGAGATATACAATGAGCAGTTCTTC
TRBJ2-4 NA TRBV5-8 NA CASNPGDAKNIQYF TGTGCCAGCAACCCAGGGGATGCCAAAAACATTCAGTACTTC
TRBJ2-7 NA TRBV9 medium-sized CASSVTESSYEQYF TGTGCCAGCAGCGTAACTGAAAGCTCCTACGAGCAGTACTTC
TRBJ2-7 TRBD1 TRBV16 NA CASSQSGQGASEQYF TGTGCCAGCAGCCAATCGGGACAGGGTGCATCCGAGCAGTACTTC
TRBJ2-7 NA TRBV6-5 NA CASSSPGHRGTVQYF TGTGCCAGCAGTTCACCCGGTCACCGGGGGACGGTCCAGTACTTC
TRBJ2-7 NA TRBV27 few CASSLPGYEQYF TGTGCCAGCAGTTTGCCGGGCTACGAGCAGTACTTC
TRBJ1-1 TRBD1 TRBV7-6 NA CASSSIQGANTEAFF TGTGCCAGCAGCTCGATACAGGGGGCGAACACTGAAGCTTTCTTT
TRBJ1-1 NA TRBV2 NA CASSDDGVLRTEAFF TGTGCCAGCAGTGACGACGGGGTGCTGAGGACTGAAGCTTTCTTT
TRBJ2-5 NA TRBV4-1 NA CASSQNGGPVTQYF TGCGCCAGCAGCCAGAATGGAGGGCCGGTGACCCAGTACTTC
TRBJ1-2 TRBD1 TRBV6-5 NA CASSYTGAYGYTF TGTGCCAGCAGTTACACAGGGGCGTATGGCTACACCTTC
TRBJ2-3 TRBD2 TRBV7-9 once CASGGLAGSTDTQYF TGTGCCAGCGGCGGACTAGCGGGAAGCACAGATACGCAGTATTTT
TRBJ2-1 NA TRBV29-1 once CSVRLMRDSYNEQFF TGCAGCGTTAGGCTGATGAGGGACTCCTACAATGAGCAGTTCTTC
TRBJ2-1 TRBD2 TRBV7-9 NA CASSLTEVAGGNEQFF TGTGCCAGCAGCTTAACAGAGGTGGCGGGAGGGAATGAGCAGTTCTTC
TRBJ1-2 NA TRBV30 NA CAWSVGVGPGYTF TGTGCCTGGAGTGTCGGGGTCGGACCGGGCTACACCTTC
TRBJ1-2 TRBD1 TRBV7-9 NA CASSPLMGGQSWVLDGYTF TGTGCCAGCAGCCCCTTGATGGGGGGACAGAGTTGGGTACTTGATGGCTACACCTTC
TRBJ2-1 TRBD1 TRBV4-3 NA CASSPGQGTPYPYNEQFF TGCGCCAGCAGCCCGGGACAGGGTACCCCTTATCCTTACAATGAGCAGTTCTTC
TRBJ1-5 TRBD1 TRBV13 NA CASSYRQGRETQHF TGTGCCAGCAGCTATCGACAGGGGAGAGAGACCCAGCATTTT
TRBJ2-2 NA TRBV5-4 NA CASSFWPLRMTSGSTGELFF TGTGCCAGCAGCTTTTGGCCCCTCCGGATGACTAGTGGTAGTACCGGGGAGCTGTTTTTT
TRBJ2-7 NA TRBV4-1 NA CASSHPGSSYEQYF TGCGCCAGCAGCCACCCCGGTAGCTCCTACGAGCAGTACTTC
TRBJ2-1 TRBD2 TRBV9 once CASSVGRAGLAGGFYNEQFF TGTGCCAGCAGCGTAGGTCGAGCGGGACTAGCGGGAGGTTTCTACAATGAGCAGTTCTTC